This T cell receptor (beta chain) came from a study of shared clonotypes between healthy human individuals. Findings and limits, study-wide: Clonotype sharing among donors, it was expected, would be affected by sequencing depth.

The table came from immunoSEQ multiplex PCR; TCRdb's copy has only in-frame clones and leaves some out. The sample has about 230,000 clones, just over 65% seen once. This clone has a single count. The antigen is undetermined. Germline trimming cut 6 bases from V and 5 bases from J; bases unmatched to any gene: 6. Germline CDR1 reads KGHSH; CDR2 reads LQKENI. The CDR3 has 14 amino acids. Sequencing input: memory CD4+ T cells sorted from blood. Subset here: CD45RA-negative fraction. The gene calls are TRBV18 and TRBJ2-1, with TRBD1 identical over 8 bases. This TCR came from a man aged 30 to 45 in good health. DNA for the CDR3: TGTGCCAGCTCCTCCACAGGGGGAAACAATGAGCAGTTCTTC. Its protein is CASSSTGGNNEQFF.